This TCR beta chain was identified during a study of T-cell reconstitution after alpha-beta-depleted transplantation in children. General study results and limits: Newly produced T cells mostly provided counts and TCRbeta diversity after one year, as hyperexpanded clones declined.

Unique molecular identifiers were incorporated when the TCRbeta library was constructed. TCRdb re-analysed the PCR reads in MiXCR, keeping a single row per CDR3 protein. The repertoire holds about 980,000 distinct CDR3 sequences, with around 30% as singletons. To note about this clonotype: Its specificity is not known.

The V and J ends lost 5 bases and 12 bases respectively, with 19 bases between them. This CDR3 is built from 14 residues. The material was PBMCs, mostly from graft donor cells, obtained 360 days after TCRalphabeta/CD19-depleted stem cell transplant. The V and J genes are TRBV12-3 or TRBV12-4 and TRBJ1-4, with a possible D match to TRBD1 (5 bases). The sequence came from a boy under two years old who had a stem cell transplant for SCID, so the T cells may come from the graft donor. DNA of the CDR3: TGTGCCAGCAGTCGGGACGGAGGGAGTGTGGAACTGTTTTTT. Amino acids: CASSRDGGSVELFF.